Listed below are T cell receptor beta chains from one sample, sequenced in a study of cytomegalovirus exposure and HLA in healthy donors. Some clones are missing from TCRdb's copy, which holds only in-frame ones; the method was immunoSEQ multiplex PCR. This table has 150,000 to 200,000 clones, more than 65% appearing once. Sequencing input: PBMCs. These receptors were collected from a woman in her 50s in good health and CMV-seronegative. Both conserved end residues are trimmed from each CDR3. Fields, in order: J gene, V gene, CDR3 protein.

j_call: TRBJ1-2
v_call: TRBV7-3
cdr3_aa: ASSSLSRDRGDYGYT

j_call: TRBJ2-2
v_call: TRBV27
cdr3_aa: ASSLYRGTEDTGELF

j_call: TRBJ2-7
v_call: TRBV7-2
cdr3_aa: ASSSRGSYEQY

j_call: TRBJ2-3
v_call: TRBV27
cdr3_aa: ASSFQDRFTDTQY

j_call: TRBJ1-5
v_call: TRBV7-2
cdr3_aa: ASSSEGQRNQPQH

j_call: TRBJ1-5
v_call: TRBV6-1
cdr3_aa: ASSEALSGNQPQH

j_call: TRBJ2-7
v_call: TRBV6-1
cdr3_aa: ASGMREAYEQY

j_call: TRBJ1-5
v_call: TRBV6-6
cdr3_aa: ASRGDNSNQPQH

j_call: TRBJ1-1
v_call: TRBV27
cdr3_aa: ASSLDPRVDTEAF

j_call: TRBJ2-1
v_call: TRBV18
cdr3_aa: ASSPGGGGNEQF

j_call: TRBJ1-4
v_call: TRBV4-1
cdr3_aa: ASSLRGQGREKLF